Sequencing of this T cell receptor (beta chain) was carried out in a study of beta chain features in type 1 diabetes (dated by TCRdb to 2016 to 2019). Regarding the study in general: No differences in mean age, gender distribution, total cell number or subset yield were found between patients and healthy donors. A total of 85 million to 110 million sorted cells were examined across all samples, and RNA yield correlated strongly with the number of cells per subset. In the study, recently diagnosed type 1 diabetes patients and matched healthy donors were compared on the TCRB repertoires of their sorted circulating CD4+ T cell subsets. Regulatory and stem cell-like memory subsets were isolated from only 8 patients and about eight healthy donors, whereas naive and central memory subsets came from all 30 or so donors. Findings and caveats that apply to the study as a whole: In all four CD4+ subsets, TCRB CDR3 length was moderately but significantly shorter in type 1 diabetes patients. HLA sub-analyses involved small numbers of individuals, so any influence of HLA type on TCRB rearrangement remained unresolved. At VDJ recombination sites, type 1 diabetes patients had fewer insertions and more deleted nucleotides, which implies abnormalities in thymic rearrangement. The naive, central memory and regulatory TCRB repertoires appeared to resemble one another more closely among patients than among healthy donors. PCR may preferentially amplify shorter templates, but because patient and control samples were amplified and corrected together, any resulting skew would affect both groups equally. Sequencing cDNA rather than genomic DNA could over-represent highly expressing activated cells, although activation and CD3 levels did not differ between groups.

This clone was seen more than once but under ten times. Its target antigen remains unknown. No base quality information exists; no much larger clone differs at one position. The entire isolated RNA was reverse transcribed using the High Capacity cDNA Reverse Transcription Kit, and thus expressed TCRB transcripts were sequenced. Deep immunoSEQ sequencing was applied to naive, central memory and regulatory T cell samples, giving an average of roughly 3.5 million total reads per sample. Sorted cells were lysed in RLT buffer, and RNA was extracted using DNase-treated RNeasy Micro or Mini kits according to cell number. Each cell subset was processed separately to prevent cross-contamination, with patient and healthy donor samples processed together. The immunoSEQ multiplex PCR was used to amplify TCRB sequences from cDNA, yielding 87-bp fragments that span the CDR3 region. Sequencing of the amplicons was performed on the Illumina HiSeq platform. On the study's bioinformatics: Synthetic template baselines were used to correct PCR bias computationally, reads within Hamming distance 2 were collapsed, and singletons that could not be merged were discarded. Reads were aligned to IMGT to assign V, D and J genes, CDR3 length, and insertions or deletions at six rearrangement sites. Within each subset, clonotype counts were normalized to sorted cell number, after which true diversity and Gini coefficients were computed with the tcR R package. Repertoire sharing was quantified using the overlap coefficient calculated on TCRB nucleotide sequences. As a proxy for the pre-selection repertoire, out-of-frame TCRB sequences from naive cells were analyzed. TCRdb retrieved this table from immuneACCESS and kept in-frame rearrangements only. Not all clones are present; in checked studies, unresolved V genes account for under half, and no reason is known for the remainder. V, J and clone size are taken as reported in that table, and D and trimming were inferred from the DNA itself. Recorded for this sample are about 660,000 clones; 11% to 15% of them occurred a single time. Clones ranked in the top ten supply around 0.04% of the sample.

A single peripheral blood draw of 95 to 150 mL on average was collected from each donor into heparinised tubes. A BD FACSAria II was used to sort naive, central memory, regulatory and stem cell-like memory CD4+ T cells with a panel that included CD45RO, CCR7, CD25, CD127, CD95 and CD27. Purity was above 95% for every sorted population. PBMCs were isolated immediately by Lymphoprep density gradient centrifugation and stained directly without culture. To minimize batch effects, samples were stained and sorted in pairs, one healthy donor with one patient per experiment. Via the germline V gene, CDR1 is SGHRS and CDR2 YFSETQ. V is pared back by 4 bases and J by 7 bases, with 15 bases lying between the germline termini. The cysteine opens and the phenylalanine closes a CDR3 of 14 amino acids. Only the CDR3 region is kept as DNA, spanning 42 bases read in frame from base 1.

The TCR comes from a man younger than 35 with type 1 diabetes. The chain uses TRBV5-1 and TRBJ2-1; there is no confident call for the D gene. Sequencing was performed on naive CD4+ T cells from blood. Reading the label with the study, this specimen's cell subset or site is: true naive CD4+ T cells. The nucleotides read TGCGCCAGCAGCCGTGATATGGAAGGGAATGAGCAGTTCTTC. This translates into CASSRDMEGNEQFF. Extended through the reference TRBV5-1 and TRBJ2-1 proteins, this CDR3 yields the full variable domain: KAGVTQTPRYLIKTRGQQVTLSCSPISGHRSVSWYQQTPGQGLQFLFEYFSETQRNKGNFPGRFSGRQFSNSRSEMNVSTLELGDSALYLCASSRDMEGNEQFFGPGTRLTVL.